This TCR beta chain was found in a study of OX40 agonist ivuxolimab in advanced cancers. Across the study: Every 2 weeks, patients got intravenous ivuxolimab at one of six dose levels (0.01-10 mg/kg). Anti-PD-1, anti-PD-L1 or anti-CTLA-4 therapy given earlier was allowed, and approximately 40% had some.

This clone has just one count. Germline loops: CDR1 SGHTA, CDR2 FQGTGA. CDR3 size: 16 residues. J lost 5 bases, V lost 5 bases, and 9 bases had no gene match. The assay was immunoSEQ multiplex PCR, and TCRdb's table has in-frame clones only and misses some. The sample yields 95,000 to 150,000 clones, 93% seen once. The chain combines TRBV7-3 with TRBJ2-1, with 10 bases aligning to TRBD2. The clonotype originates from an adult with an advanced solid tumor such as melanoma, head and neck, liver or kidney cancer. Sequenced here: CD4+ or CD8+ T cells sorted from blood, sampled in a trial of the OX40 agonist ivuxolimab. CDR3 in amino acids: CASSPYPGLANNEQFF. The CDR3 DNA is TGTGCCAGCAGCCCTTATCCGGGACTAGCGAACAATGAGCAGTTCTTC.